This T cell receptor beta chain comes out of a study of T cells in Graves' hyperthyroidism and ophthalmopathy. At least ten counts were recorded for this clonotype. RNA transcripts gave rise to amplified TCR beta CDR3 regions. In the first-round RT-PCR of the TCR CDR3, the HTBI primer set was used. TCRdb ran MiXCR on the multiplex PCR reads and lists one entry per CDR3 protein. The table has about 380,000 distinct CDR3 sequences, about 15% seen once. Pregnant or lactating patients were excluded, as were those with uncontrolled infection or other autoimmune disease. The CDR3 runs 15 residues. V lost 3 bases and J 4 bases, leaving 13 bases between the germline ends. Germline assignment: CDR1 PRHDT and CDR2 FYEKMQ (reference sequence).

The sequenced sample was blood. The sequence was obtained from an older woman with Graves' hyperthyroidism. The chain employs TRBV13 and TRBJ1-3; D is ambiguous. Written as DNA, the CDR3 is TGTGCCAGCAGCTTCGGATTCCCGGCGGGAAACACCATATATTTT. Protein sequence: CASSFGFPAGNTIYF.